This entry is about one TCR beta chain. This sample is drawn from a study of cytomegalovirus exposure and HLA in healthy donors. V was pared by 1 base and J by 0 bases, with 5 bases of the junction left unmatched. Germline CDR1 SEHNR, CDR2 FQNEAQ (reference sequence). The CDR3 covers 16 residues. Data came from immunoSEQ multiplex PCR; TCRdb stores just in-frame clones and leaves some out. The table lists 250,000 to 350,000 clones, roughly 85% of them singletons. The sequence came from a woman aged 18-29 years in good health and CMV-seronegative. The sequencing sample was made of PBMCs. V usage is TRBV7-9 and J usage is TRBJ1-1, with 7 positions matching TRBD1. CDR3 loop: CASSLDRQGMNTEAFF. The CDR3 bases are TGTGCCAGCAGCTTAGACAGACAGGGCATGAACACTGAAGCTTTCTTT.